Listed below are T cell receptor beta chains from one sample, sequenced in a study of blood T cell repertoires in COVID-19. Clones were read by immunoSEQ multiplex PCR, and TCRdb kept only the in-frame ones, dropping some. The sample lists over 250,000 clones; approximately 86% were seen once. The specimen sequenced was peripheral blood. These receptors originate from a man in his forties who had recovered from COVID-19. CDR3s leave out the opening cysteine and the closing phenylalanine or tryptophan. Each record gives: V gene, clone size, CDR3 protein. Rows give clone size only sometimes, using once, few, many, or a class for an expanded clone.

TRBV30 | NA | AWSLRGPSPLH
TRBV9 | NA | ASSVVGRSNTEAF
TRBV3-1/TRBV3-2 | NA | ASSRSTGGNYGYT
TRBV28 | NA | ASSSERGARNEQF
TRBV18 | NA | ASQGGGHNQPQH
TRBV10-3 | NA | AISKTTSGIENEQF
TRBV19 | NA | ASKGHTGGQETQY
TRBV27 | NA | ASSLLAGVSGELF
TRBV7-2 | NA | ASSGAGTGGSGELF
TRBV4-3 | NA | ASSQDLGQRTEAF
TRBV6-6 | NA | ASSKDSWEAF
TRBV5-1 | NA | ASSLGRGSYGYT
TRBV6-6 | once | ASRVAGGADTQY
TRBV7-9 | NA | ASSPNRGPTYGYT
TRBV20-1 | NA | SASERGGPETQY
TRBV21-1 | NA | ASSKKIVDRKGTEAF
TRBV7-9 | few | ASSLARGEGLEEQF
TRBV19 | NA | ASAKWQAQY
TRBV10-3 | NA | AISGWGTGGAF
TRBV7-9 | few | ASSSGGTANEKLF
TRBV5-1 | NA | ASSSPGDNEQF
TRBV6-5 | few | ASSPNREDTQY
TRBV12-5 | NA | ASGLPTGVGTDTQY
TRBV12-5 | NA | ASGKQGVVTEAF
TRBV7-8 | NA | ASSTRAGGPHNEQF
TRBV2 | NA | ATLWGSEAF
TRBV7-3 | once | ASSLLGLAADTQY
TRBV6-5 | NA | ASSHSLMNTEAF
TRBV18 | NA | ASSQDRGQETQY
TRBV15 | NA | ATSRSRGADTQY
TRBV7-9 | NA | ASSLSGNQPQH
TRBV7-7 | NA | ASSKRDSPQWAQY
TRBV7-9 | NA | ASRRGQDFTLPGANVLT
TRBV4-1 | NA | ASSTRDRGPDEQY
TRBV6-1 | few | ASSERGETQY
TRBV19 | NA | ASRQDGSYEQY
TRBV10-2 | NA | ASSEQGVYNEQF
TRBV6-2/TRBV6-3 | NA | ASSPLPEYRGGL
TRBV19 | once | ASIRGGVSGANVLT
TRBV27 | few | ASSPRLAGVYEQY
TRBV6-2/TRBV6-3 | NA | ASSPASGVKEQY
TRBV9 | NA | ASSPLAWQLNYNEQF
TRBV19 | NA | ASSIGGRASYEQY
TRBV19 | once | ASSVIPGQGTEAF
TRBV7-8 | NA | ASSPPGKRGGETQY
TRBV4-3 | NA | ASSQDIGDNEQF
TRBV7-6 | NA | ASSLSGTGIFGNTIY
TRBV4-1 | NA | ASSQTLVINFGANVLT
TRBV28 | few | ASSLTGELF
TRBV5-4 | NA | ASSGVQREGRETQY
TRBV27 | NA | ASSFAQTEVYGYT
TRBV19 | NA | ASSIGPGMNTEAF
TRBV12-3/TRBV12-4 | NA | ASNTQLGGYT